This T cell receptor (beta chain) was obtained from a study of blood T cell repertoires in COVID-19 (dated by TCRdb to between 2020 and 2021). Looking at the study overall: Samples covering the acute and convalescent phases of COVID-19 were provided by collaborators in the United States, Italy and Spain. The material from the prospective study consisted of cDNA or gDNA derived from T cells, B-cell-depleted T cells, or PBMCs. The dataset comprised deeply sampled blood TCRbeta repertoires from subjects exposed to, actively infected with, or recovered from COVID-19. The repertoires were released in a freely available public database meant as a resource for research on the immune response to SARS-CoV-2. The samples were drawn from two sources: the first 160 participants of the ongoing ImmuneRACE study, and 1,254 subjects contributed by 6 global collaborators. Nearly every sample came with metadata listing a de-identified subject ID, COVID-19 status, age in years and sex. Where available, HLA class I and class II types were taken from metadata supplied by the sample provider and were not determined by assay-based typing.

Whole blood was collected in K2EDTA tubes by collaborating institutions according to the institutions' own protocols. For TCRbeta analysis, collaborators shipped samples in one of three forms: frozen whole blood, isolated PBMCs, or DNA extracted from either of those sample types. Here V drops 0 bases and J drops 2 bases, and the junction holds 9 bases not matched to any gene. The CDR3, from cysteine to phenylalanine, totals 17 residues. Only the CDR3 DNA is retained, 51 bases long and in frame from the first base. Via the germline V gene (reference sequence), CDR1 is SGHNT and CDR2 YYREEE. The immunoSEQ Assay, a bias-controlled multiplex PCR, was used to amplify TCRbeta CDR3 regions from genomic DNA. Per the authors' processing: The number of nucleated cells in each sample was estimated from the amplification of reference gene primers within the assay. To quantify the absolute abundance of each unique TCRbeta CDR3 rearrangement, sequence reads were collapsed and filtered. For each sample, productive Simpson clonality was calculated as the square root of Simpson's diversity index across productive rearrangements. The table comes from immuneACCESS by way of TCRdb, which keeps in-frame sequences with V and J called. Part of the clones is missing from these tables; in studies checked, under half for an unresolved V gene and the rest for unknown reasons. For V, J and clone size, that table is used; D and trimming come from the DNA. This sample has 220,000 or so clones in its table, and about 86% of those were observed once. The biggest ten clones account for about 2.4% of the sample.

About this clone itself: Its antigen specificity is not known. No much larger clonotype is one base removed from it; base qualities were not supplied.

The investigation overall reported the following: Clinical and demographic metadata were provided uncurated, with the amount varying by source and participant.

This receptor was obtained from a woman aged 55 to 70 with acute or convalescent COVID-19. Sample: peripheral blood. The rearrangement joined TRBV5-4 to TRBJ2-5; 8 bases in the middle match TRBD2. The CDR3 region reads CASSLAWGSGAQETQYF. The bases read TGTGCCAGCAGCTTGGCTTGGGGTAGCGGGGCTCAAGAGACCCAGTACTTC. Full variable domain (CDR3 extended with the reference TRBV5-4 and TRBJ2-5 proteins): ETGVTQSPTHLIKTRGQQVTLRCSSQSGHNTVSWYQQALGQGPQFIFQYYREEENGRGNFPPRFSGLQFPNYSSELNVNALELDDSALYLCASSLAWGSGAQETQYFGPGTRLLVL.